This TCR beta chain derives from a study of shared clonotypes between healthy human individuals. TCRdb's copy holds only in-frame clones and misses some; the assay was immunoSEQ multiplex PCR. The table records 2,500,000 or so clones, around 90% of them present only once. The V and J ends lost 0 bases and 8 bases respectively, with 16 bases between them. The length of the CDR3 is 15 residues. Germline CDR1 and CDR2: MNHEY and SVGAGI. This rearrangement joins TRBV6-5 to TRBJ1-2; D perhaps matches TRBD1 (5 bases). Material: naive CD4+ T cells sorted from blood. The subset: CD45RA+ positively selected. The receptor was isolated from a man younger than 35 in good health. CDR3 nucleotides: TGTGCCAGCAGTTACTCGGACAACTACCTGGAGGGCTACACCTTC. Its protein is CASSYSDNYLEGYTF.